The 25 T cell receptor beta chains below come from one sample, sequenced in a study of T cell repertoires in aging, cancer and after chemotherapy. Rearranged V-D-J TRB sequences were amplified with a mixed TRB-A/B primer pool. One entry per CDR3 protein results from TCRdb running MiXCR on the multiplex PCR reads. The repertoire holds about 1,800 distinct CDR3 sequences, with 28% as singletons. Amplification of TCR beta used genomic DNA extracted from peripheral blood. The sample taken for sequencing was blood. These receptors came from a human donor with a solid tumor.

By share of the sample, this clonotype is medium-sized. The J gene is TRBJ1-1, the V gene TRBV29-1, with 7 bases identical to TRBD1. Unmatched junction bases numbered 2, after V lost 7 bases and J lost 0 bases. The germline V gene has CDR1 SQVTM and CDR2 ANQGSEA. The CDR3 extends over 12 amino acids. CDR3 bases: TGCAGCGCGGACAGGCTGAACACTGAAGCTTTCTTT. Residues: CSADRLNTEAFF.

This chain links TRBV5-1 with TRBJ2-1, with D tentatively TRBD2 (5 bases). Germline CDR1 and CDR2: SGHRS and YFSETQ. Trimming stripped 3 bases from V and 6 bases from J, with 13 bases between. The CDR3 spans 14 residues. The CDR3 is CASSSNTGSNEQFF. The CDR3, as DNA: TGCGCCAGCAGCTCAAACACGGGGTCCAATGAGCAGTTCTTC.

The chain has TRBV6-6 and TRBJ1-2, with D perhaps matching TRBD1 (5 bases). V was pared by 6 bases and J by 5 bases, with 7 bases between. The CDR3 length is 11 residues. The V gene's germline CDR1 is MNHNY and CDR2 SVGAGI (reference sequence). The CDR3 is CASRTDYGYTF. Written as DNA, the CDR3 is TGTGCCAGCAGGACAGATTATGGCTACACCTTC.

The chain combines TRBV18 with TRBJ2-7; D perhaps matches TRBD1 (5 bases). The germline gives CDR1 KGHSH, CDR2 LQKENI. V shed 0 bases and J shed 6 bases, with 12 bases lying between them. The CDR3 length is 14 residues. CDR3 residues: CASSPPDQGTEQYF. The CDR3 DNA is TGTGCCAGCTCACCACCCGATCAGGGTACCGAGCAGTACTTC.

The CDR3 spells CASSLTTFHTDEQYF. DNA for the CDR3: TGTGCCAGCAGCTTGACTACCTTTCATACGGACGAGCAGTACTTC. This sequence joins TRBV7-2 and TRBJ2-7; perhaps TRBD2 as D (5 bases). The length of the CDR3 is 15 residues. The germline gives CDR1 SGHTA, CDR2 FQGNSA. Trimming cost V 3 bases and J 5 bases, with 17 bases left between them.

This clonotype showed up just a few times. The genes are TRBV7-2 and TRBJ1-1; no firm D call. The V end lost 1 base, the J end lost 11 bases, and 11 bases lay between the germline ends. Germline V CDR1 and CDR2: SGHTA, FQGNSA. The CDR3 extends over 12 amino acids. In nucleotides, the CDR3 is TGTGCCAGCAGCTTAGTGGGCGTGGGGGCTTTCTTT. Its protein is CASSLVGVGAFF.

This chain joins TRBV27 and TRBJ1-5; D possibly corresponds to TRBD1 (6 bases). The CDR3 totals 17 residues. CDR1 and CDR2 (germline): MNHEY, SMNVEV (reference sequence). V lost 1 base and J lost 0, with 13 bases in between. The CDR3 DNA follows: TGTGCCAGCAGTTTATTTGGGACATTGAATAGCAATCAGCCCCAGCATTTT. The encoded protein is CASSLFGTLNSNQPQHF.

The genes are TRBV7-3 and TRBJ2-1, with 12 nucleotides matching TRBD2. This CDR3 has 16 residues. Germline CDR1 SGHTA, CDR2 FQGTGA. The V gene end was trimmed by 3 bases and the J gene end by 10 bases; junction bases not matched to a gene: 10. CDR3 bases: TGTGCCAGCAGCTTGCTAGCGGGAGGGCCGAGGTACGAGCAGTTCTTC. Its translation: CASSLLAGGPRYEQFF.

Remarks on this clonotype: A much larger clone sits a single nucleotide away, making a read error possible. The chain carries TRBV5-4 and TRBJ2-5; D ambiguous. Germline V gene sequence: CDR1 SGHNT, CDR2 YYREEE (reference sequence). The CDR3 totals 12 residues. In DNA, the CDR3 is TGTGCCAGCGGCTTGAACCAAGAGACCCAGTACTTC. Translated: CASGLNQETQYF.

The CDR3 nucleotides are TGTGCCAGCTCACCGCGGACGGGTCAGCCCCAGCATTTT. It translates to CASSPRTGQPQHF. The chain has TRBV18 and TRBJ1-5; D is unresolved. Germline V gene sequence: CDR1 KGHSH, CDR2 LQKENI. The CDR3 sequence is 13 residues long. Trimming took off 3 bases at V and 6 bases at J, with 9 bases between the two ends.

This chain joins TRBV6-5 and TRBJ1-5; possibly TRBD1 for D (6 bases). The CDR3 covers 14 residues. Between the trimmed V and J ends, which lost 6 bases and 2 bases, there was a span of 11 bases. Per germline, CDR1 MNHEY and CDR2 SVGAGI. The CDR3 coding sequence is TGTGCCAGCAGACCAACAGGGCGCAATCAGCCCCAGCATTTT. Amino acid sequence: CASRPTGRNQPQHF.

This clonotype has only a few counts. The CDR3 DNA sequence: TGTGCCAGCAGTGACCCAGGGGGGGAAGAGACCCAGTACTTC. This translates into CASSDPGGEETQYF. V and J are TRBV6-4 and TRBJ2-5; D is perhaps TRBD1 or TRBD2 (7 bases each). CDR1 and CDR2 from the germline V gene are MRHNA and SNTAGT. The CDR3 sequence is 14 residues long. Trimming took off 2 bases at V and 3 bases at J, with 10 bases between the two ends.

The chain carries TRBV15 and TRBJ1-2, with D perhaps TRBD1 (5 bases). Germline V lookup: CDR1 LNHNV, CDR2 YYDKDF (reference sequence). V was cut by 1 base and J by 4 bases, with 7 bases left in between. There are 13 residues in the CDR3. CDR3 in DNA: TGTGCCACCAGCAGAGGGGGGGTCTATGGCTACACCTTC. Translation: CATSRGGVYGYTF.

This clonotype was seen a handful of times. The J gene is TRBJ2-7, the V gene TRBV7-2; 9 positions agree with TRBD2. The CDR3 extends over 17 amino acids. V gave up 1 base and J gave up 4 bases; unmatched junction bases: 11. Per the germline V gene, CDR1 is SGHTA and CDR2 is FQGNSA. CDR3 DNA: TGTGCCAGCAGCTTAGAAAGTCTCGCTAGCGGGAAATACGAGCAGTACTTC. This translates into CASSLESLASGKYEQYF.

This chain connects TRBV7-2 to TRBJ2-3, with D unclear. The CDR3 is 14 residues long. Trimming left V 1 base short and J 2 bases short, with 7 bases between. Looked up from germline, CDR1 is SGHTA and CDR2 is FQGNSA. CDR3 nucleotide sequence: TGTGCCAGCAGCTTAGATCGGTTCACAGATACGCAGTATTTT. Translation gives CASSLDRFTDTQYF.

The chain employs TRBV10-3 and TRBJ1-4; 7 bases line up with TRBD1. The V segment lost 11 bases and the J segment 7 bases; nucleotides outside the gene matches: 13. CDR3 size: 14 residues. Per germline, CDR1 ENHRY and CDR2 SYGVKD. CDR3 in amino acids: CASRTGILFEKLFF. CDR3 coding DNA: TGTGCCTCGCGGACAGGTATCCTTTTTGAAAAACTGTTTTTT.

Sample share makes this clonotype medium-sized. The chain recombines TRBV19 with TRBJ2-1; 8 nucleotides line up with TRBD1. The CDR3 consists of 17 residues. After removal of 6 bases from V and 3 bases from J, the junction contained 13 bases not matched to a gene. From germline, CDR1 is LNHDA and CDR2 SQIVND (reference sequence). The CDR3 DNA is TGTGCCAGTAGGAAAGAGCAGGGGGCTGGTTACTACAATGAGCAGTTCTTC. Translation gives CASRKEQGAGYYNEQFF. The full variable domain, completed using reference TRBV19 and TRBJ2-1, is DGGITQSPKYLFRKEGQNVTLSCEQNLNHDAMYWYRQDPGQGLRLIYYSQIVNDFQKGDIAEGYSVSREKKESFPLTVTSAQKNPTAFYLCASRKEQGAGYYNEQFFGPGTRLTVL.

This clonotype was found a few times. The chain is built from TRBV27 and TRBJ1-6; D is uncertain. Germline CDR1 is MNHEY and CDR2 is SMNVEV (reference sequence). Trimming removed 0 bases at V and 9 bases at J, with 9 bases between. The CDR3 sequence is 14 residues long. Written as DNA, the CDR3 is TGTGCCAGCAGTTTATCATTACTTGGTTCACCCCTCCACTTT. Its protein product is CASSLSLLGSPLHF.

Relative to its sample, this clonotype is medium-sized. The CDR3 reads CASSYQAGGPDTQYF. The CDR3 bases are TGTGCCAGCAGTTACCAAGCGGGGGGGCCAGATACGCAGTATTTT. V is TRBV6-5 and J is TRBJ2-3, with TRBD2 matching 10 bases. Per germline, CDR1 MNHEY and CDR2 SVGAGI. The CDR3 is 15 residues long. After removal of 2 bases from V and 4 bases from J, the junction contained 3 bases not matched to a gene.

This clonotype was seen only a few times. The chain recombines TRBV5-6 with TRBJ1-2; no definite D call. CDR1 and CDR2 (germline): SGHDT, YYEEEE. V was shortened by 4 bases and J by 4 bases, with 14 bases between the two germline ends. CDR3 length equals 14 residues. This CDR3 is CASSPTGRSYGYTF. The CDR3 coding sequence is TGTGCCAGCAGCCCCACGGGGAGGAGCTATGGCTACACCTTC.

This rearrangement joins TRBV5-4 to TRBJ1-2, with TRBD1 as a possible D gene (5 bases). From germline, CDR1 is SGHNT and CDR2 YYREEE (reference sequence). There are 15 residues in the CDR3. Trimming removed 0 bases at V and 1 base at J, with 10 bases between. The chain's CDR3 is CASSLEVGLNYGYTF. As DNA, the CDR3 is TGTGCCAGCAGCTTGGAGGTGGGGCTTAACTATGGCTACACCTTC.

This clonotype is labeled as hyperexpanded. This rearrangement joins TRBV29-1 to TRBJ1-1; D gene unclear. V was clipped by 7 bases and J by 0 bases, with 15 bases between them. The CDR3 has 14 amino acids. Germline V gene lookup returns CDR1 SQVTM and CDR2 ANQGSEA. CDR3 nucleotides: TGCAGCGCTACCGAGACAACACTGAACACTGAAGCTTTCTTT. This gives the protein CSATETTLNTEAFF.

In this sample, this clonotype is medium-sized. V gene TRBV15 combines with J gene TRBJ1-2, with D perhaps TRBD1 (5 bases). CDR3 length: 14 amino acids. V lost 4 bases to trimming and J lost 6 bases, with 15 bases between them. Germline CDR1 reads LNHNV; CDR2 reads YYDKDF (reference sequence). CDR3 in DNA: TGTGCCACCAGCACCATAGGACACGGAAATGGCTACACCTTC. This sequence encodes CATSTIGHGNGYTF.

This clonotype was found a few times. In DNA, the CDR3 is TGTGCCAGCAGTGGAGGGAAGACTGAAGCTTTCTTT. Its translation is CASSGGKTEAFF. The rearrangement links TRBV12-3 or TRBV12-4 to TRBJ1-1; no clear D. The CDR3 length is 12 residues. The V end was cut by 5 bases, the J end by 5 bases, with 9 bases between.

This clonotype ranks as medium-sized. V gene TRBV18 combines with J gene TRBJ2-5, with D perhaps matching TRBD1 or TRBD2 (5 bases each). This CDR3 has 14 amino acids. Per the germline V gene, CDR1 is KGHSH and CDR2 is LQKENI. V gave up 6 bases and J gave up 4 bases, with 15 bases separating them. The CDR3 DNA reads as TGTGCCAGCTCGCCCAGCGTGGGACGAGAGACCCAGTACTTC. It encodes CASSPSVGRETQYF.